The 27 T cell receptor beta chains below were found in one sample sequenced in a study of identical twins. TCRdb reanalysed the 5' RACE reads using MiXCR and keeps one entry per CDR3 protein. The sample carries some 590,000 distinct CDR3 sequences, around 9.6% recorded once. This sample also appeared in a second study, on yellow fever vaccine responses in identical twins.

Sequencing was done on a sample of PBMCs. These receptors were obtained from a woman younger than 30 in good health.

The CDR3, as DNA: TGTGCCAGCAGTGTTGGGGTCGGGAGGAGGTCCTACGAGCAGTACTTC. This sequence encodes CASSVGVGRRSYEQYF. The V gene is TRBV2, the J gene TRBJ2-7; TRBD2 matches 7 bases. The CDR3 loop spans 16 amino acids. The V segment lost 4 bases and the J segment 1 base; nucleotides outside the gene matches: 10. The germline gives CDR1 SNHLY, CDR2 FYNNEI.

This clonotype has only a few counts. The rearrangement joins TRBV20-1 to TRBJ2-3; TRBD1 matches at 11 bases. The V gene's germline CDR1 is DFQATT and CDR2 SNEGSKA (reference sequence). The CDR3 covers 10 residues. J gave up 15 bases and V 5 bases, and 4 bases lay outside the gene matches. The CDR3 sequence is CSAWDRGSYF. The DNA of the CDR3 is TGCAGTGCTTGGGACAGGGGGTCCTATTTT.

At least ten counts were recorded for this clonotype. The rearrangement links TRBV5-6 to TRBJ2-3, with unresolved D. Germline V gene lookup returns CDR1 SGHDT and CDR2 YYEEEE. Trimming removed 2 bases from V and 0 bases from J, with 16 bases in between. The CDR3 is made up of 17 amino acids. The CDR3 reads CASSFRSISSSTDTQYF. Written as DNA, the CDR3 is TGTGCCAGCAGCTTTCGGAGCATCTCTTCTAGCACAGATACGCAGTATTTT.

The chain joins TRBV9 to TRBJ2-3; 7 positions agree with TRBD2. The V gene's germline CDR1 is SGDLS and CDR2 YYNGEE. V trimming: 0 bases; J trimming: 2 bases; junction bases outside the gene matches: 3. This CDR3 is built from 15 residues. Here the CDR3 reads CASSVAGGYTDTQYF. The DNA of the CDR3 is TGTGCCAGCAGCGTAGCCGGGGGGTACACAGATACGCAGTATTTT.

The V and J genes are TRBV20-1 and TRBJ1-6; the D gene is possibly TRBD1 (5 bases). CDR3 size: 15 residues. The germline CDR1 and CDR2 sequences are DFQATT and SNEGSKA (reference sequence). The V end was cut by 3 bases, the J end by 4 bases, with 13 bases between. CDR3 in DNA: TGCAGTGCTAGCGTCGACAGCCTTTATAATTCACCCCTCCACTTT. It translates to CSASVDSLYNSPLHF.

This sequence joins TRBV12-3 or TRBV12-4 and TRBJ2-4; 7 bases align to TRBD1. The CDR3 is 16 amino acids. The V segment lost 6 bases and the J segment 0 bases; nucleotides outside the gene matches: 8. The CDR3 sequence is CASSPRQGSAKNIQYF. CDR3 DNA: TGTGCCAGCAGCCCACGACAGGGCTCAGCCAAAAACATTCAGTACTTC.

This clonotype was seen only a few times. The V and J genes are TRBV7-3 and TRBJ2-3; tentatively, D is TRBD2 (6 bases). This CDR3 has 13 amino acids. Trimming removed 5 bases at V and 4 bases at J, with 10 bases between. CDR1 is SGHTA, CDR2 FQGTGA, per germline. CDR3 nucleotide sequence: TGTGCCAGCAGCAAGACTAGTTCAGATACGCAGTATTTT. It translates to CASSKTSSDTQYF.

The rearrangement uses TRBV3-1 and TRBJ2-3, with a possible D match to TRBD2 (5 bases). Between the trimmed V and J ends, which lost 0 bases and 5 bases, there was a span of 12 bases. Germline V gene data show CDR1 as LGHDT and CDR2 as YNNKEL (reference sequence). The CDR3 has 15 residues. CDR3 sequence: CASSQDLLAQDTQYF. The DNA of the CDR3 is TGTGCCAGCAGCCAAGATCTGCTAGCCCAAGATACGCAGTATTTT.

This clonotype came up many times. This sequence joins TRBV7-8 and TRBJ2-7; no clear D. The V gene lost 1 base and the J gene lost 2 bases, with 15 bases spanning the gap. This CDR3 has 16 residues. Germline CDR1 reads SGHVS; CDR2 reads FQNEAQ. DNA of the CDR3: TGTGCCAGCAGCTTAGGGCCCAAATCACCGACCTACGAGCAGTACTTC. Translating it yields CASSLGPKSPTYEQYF.

The chain uses TRBV7-6 and TRBJ2-3; 8 bases are a match to TRBD2. The CDR3 consists of 16 residues. The germline V gene has CDR1 SGHVS and CDR2 FNYEAQ. J lost 1 base, V lost 1 base, and 4 bases had no gene match. CDR3 nucleotide sequence: TGTGCCAGCAGCTTAGAAGCGGGGGCCCGCACAGATACGCAGTATTTT. Residues: CASSLEAGARTDTQYF.

This clonotype was counted at least ten times. V usage is TRBV25-1 and J usage is TRBJ2-7, with 9 nucleotides matching TRBD1. Germline CDR1 reads MGHDK; CDR2 reads SYGVNS. This CDR3 region has 15 residues. The V segment lost 4 bases and the J segment 4 bases; nucleotides outside the gene matches: 8. CDR3 in amino acids: CASSARDRELYEQYF. Written as DNA, the CDR3 is TGTGCCAGCAGTGCCCGGGACAGGGAGTTGTACGAGCAGTACTTC.

The rearrangement joins TRBV7-9 to TRBJ2-7; D is undetermined. Germline V gene lookup returns CDR1 SEHNR and CDR2 FQNEAQ (reference sequence). The CDR3 totals 14 residues. V was cut by 1 base and J by 3 bases, with 10 bases left in between. The CDR3 region has the DNA TGTGCCAGCAGCTTAGTTTCTGGCCTCTACGAGCAGTACTTC. It translates to CASSLVSGLYEQYF.

This clonotype was counted between two and nine times. This chain links TRBV5-1 with TRBJ1-4, with 7 bases fitting TRBD1. Germline values: CDR1 SGHRS, CDR2 YFSETQ. The V segment lost 1 base and the J segment 6 bases; nucleotides outside the gene matches: 3. This CDR3 contains 14 residues. The CDR3 is CASSLRGGDEKLFF. The CDR3 coding sequence is TGCGCCAGCAGCTTGCGAGGGGGCGATGAAAAACTGTTTTTT.

At least ten counts were recorded for this clonotype. This rearrangement joins TRBV5-5 to TRBJ2-3; 11 bases match TRBD2. V shed 0 bases, J shed 7 bases, and the junction held 7 bases outside the gene matches. Germline values: CDR1 SGHKS, CDR2 YYEKEE (reference sequence). The CDR3 extends over 16 amino acids. The chain's CDR3 is CASSLGLAGGLNTQYF. The CDR3 coding sequence is TGTGCCAGCAGCTTGGGGCTAGCGGGAGGTTTAAATACGCAGTATTTT.

This clonotype was counted many times. A read error may produce the germline difference seen at one junction end. The chain uses TRBV6-1 and TRBJ2-4; 10 nucleotides agree with TRBD2. Germline loops: CDR1 MNHNS, CDR2 SASEGT. The CDR3 spans 16 residues. CDR3 loop: CASSRLSGRARNIQYF. CDR3 sequence (DNA): TGTGCCAGCAGCCGTCTCAGCGGGAGGGCCAGAAACATTCAGTACTTC.

The J gene is TRBJ2-7, the V gene TRBV5-1, with 8 bases fitting TRBD1. There are 17 residues in the CDR3. From germline, CDR1 is SGHRS and CDR2 YFSETQ. Unmatched junction bases numbered 14, after V lost 3 bases and J lost 3 bases. DNA for the CDR3: TGCGCCAGCAGCTCGGGACAGGTGGCGCCAACAAACTACGAGCAGTACTTC. Amino acids: CASSSGQVAPTNYEQYF. The variable domain in full, completed from reference TRBV5-1 and TRBJ2-7, reads KAGVTQTPRYLIKTRGQQVTLSCSPISGHRSVSWYQQTPGQGLQFLFEYFSETQRNKGNFPGRFSGRQFSNSRSEMNVSTLELGDSALYLCASSSGQVAPTNYEQYFGPGTRLTVT.

Ten or more counts support this clonotype. The CDR3 protein is CASSQVTGTGELFF. CDR3 in DNA: TGTGCCAGCAGCCAAGTTACGGGCACCGGGGAGCTGTTTTTT. The chain uses TRBV7-2 and TRBJ2-2; no clear D. Trimming shortened V by 5 bases and J by 4 bases, and 11 bases separated the two germline ends. The CDR3 covers 14 residues. Germline CDR1 is SGHTA and CDR2 is FQGNSA.

The rearrangement links TRBV20-1 to TRBJ2-7; 11 nucleotides line up with TRBD2. Germline V gene sequence: CDR1 DFQATT, CDR2 SNEGSKA (reference sequence). V was clipped by 5 bases and J by 2 bases; unmatched bases: 8. The CDR3 sequence is 15 residues long. The CDR3 DNA sequence: TGCAGTGCTCCCGGGACTAGCGGCGACACCTACGAGCAGTACTTC. Protein product: CSAPGTSGDTYEQYF.

In regard to this clonotype: Given a much more abundant clone one base away, this may be a read error. The chain employs TRBV20-1 and TRBJ2-7, with 14 bases aligning to TRBD2. CDR1 DFQATT and CDR2 SNEGSKA come from the germline V gene (reference sequence). The CDR3 contains 15 residues. For the CDR3, the DNA is TGCTGTGCTAGAGCGGGACTAGCGGGAGTCTACGAGCAGTACTTC. Protein product: CCARAGLAGVYEQYF.

This clonotype occurred a few times. The chain links TRBV5-8 to TRBJ1-5; tentative D call: TRBD1 (5 bases). Looked up from germline, CDR1 is SGHTS and CDR2 is YDEGEE. The V end was cut by 1 base, the J end by 7 bases, with 12 bases between. The CDR3 extends over 14 amino acids. CDR3 nucleotide sequence: TGTGCCAGCAGCTTGCCCCGCCGGGGCCAGCCCCAGCATTTT. It yields the protein CASSLPRRGQPQHF.

Ten or more counts support this clonotype. The V and J genes are TRBV6-1 and TRBJ1-1; 10 bases are a match to TRBD1. This CDR3 is 15 amino acids long. The J segment lost 6 bases and the V segment lost 10 bases, leaving 14 bases of the junction unmatched. CDR1 MNHNS and CDR2 SASEGT come from the germline V gene. The CDR3 DNA sequence: TGTGCCAAGACGTCTCCGGGACAGGGGCCCGCTGAAGCTTTCTTT. It is translated as CAKTSPGQGPAEAFF.

Only a few counts were recorded for this clonotype. This rearrangement joins TRBV14 to TRBJ2-3, with D unclear. Trimming removed 2 bases from V and 4 bases from J, with 10 bases in between. CDR1 is SGHDN and CDR2 is FVKESK in the germline V gene. CDR3 size: 14 residues. The DNA for the CDR3 is TGTGCCAGCAGCCAATATAGGTCCGCAGATACGCAGTATTTT. Its translation: CASSQYRSADTQYF.

This clonotype was seen more than once but under ten times. J is TRBJ2-3 and V is TRBV6-1; a weak D match, TRBD1 (6 bases). The CDR3 loop spans 14 amino acids. The V end lost 6 bases, the J end lost 1 base, and 11 bases lay between the germline ends. The V gene's germline CDR1 is MNHNS and CDR2 SASEGT. CDR3 DNA: TGTGCCAGCAGACAGGGTTTCGGCACAGATACGCAGTATTTT. Its protein product is CASRQGFGTDTQYF.

This clonotype was counted at least ten times. V usage is TRBV25-1 and J usage is TRBJ2-3; D remains unclear. This CDR3 comprises 12 residues. The V gene's germline CDR1 is MGHDK and CDR2 SYGVNS. V gave up 4 bases and J gave up 2 bases, with 4 bases separating them. The CDR3 DNA follows: TGTGCCAGCAGTGGATTCACAGATACGCAGTATTTT. Translated, it gives CASSGFTDTQYF.

This clonotype was seen many times. The chain recombines TRBV2 with TRBJ2-1; D gene unclear. The CDR3 has 14 residues. V lost 8 bases, J lost 0 bases, and 11 bases lay in between. Germline-derived CDR1 and CDR2 are SNHLY and FYNNEI. The CDR3 sequence is CASGARSSYNEQFF. In DNA, the CDR3 is TGTGCCAGCGGAGCCAGGAGCTCCTACAATGAGCAGTTCTTC.

This sequence joins TRBV2 and TRBJ2-5; 11 nucleotides agree with TRBD2. Germline-derived CDR1 and CDR2 are SNHLY and FYNNEI. The CDR3 has 15 residues. V trimming: 7 bases; J trimming: 5 bases; junction bases outside the gene matches: 9. CDR3 sequence: CASIRSGGVKETQYF. DNA of the CDR3: TGTGCCAGCATTCGTAGCGGGGGGGTTAAGGAGACCCAGTACTTC.

This clonotype was picked up many times. This sequence joins TRBV10-3 and TRBJ1-6; D remains ambiguous. The CDR3 loop spans 14 amino acids. V lost 0 bases, J lost 5 bases, and 5 bases lay in between. Germline CDR1 and CDR2: ENHRY and SYGVKD. CDR3 nucleotide sequence: TGTGCCATCAGTGAGTCGGCAGATAATTCACCCCTCCACTTT. This encodes CAISESADNSPLHF.